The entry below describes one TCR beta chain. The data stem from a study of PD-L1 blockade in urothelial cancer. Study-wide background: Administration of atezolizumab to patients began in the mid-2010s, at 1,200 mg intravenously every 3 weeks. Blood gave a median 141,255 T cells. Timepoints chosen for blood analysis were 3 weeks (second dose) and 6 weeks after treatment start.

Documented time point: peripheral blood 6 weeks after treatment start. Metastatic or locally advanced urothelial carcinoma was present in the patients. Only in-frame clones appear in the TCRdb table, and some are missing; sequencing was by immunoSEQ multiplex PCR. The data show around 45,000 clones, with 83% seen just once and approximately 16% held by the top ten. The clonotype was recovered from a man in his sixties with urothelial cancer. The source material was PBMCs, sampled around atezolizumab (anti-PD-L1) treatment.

For the CDR3, the DNA is TGTGCCATCAGTGAGTCCCGTTCGTTCGGTGATGGCTACACCTTC. This gives the protein CAISESRSFGDGYTF. The genes are TRBV10-3 and TRBJ1-2; D gene ambiguous. CDR1 is ENHRY, CDR2 SYGVKD, per germline. The CDR3 is made up of 15 amino acids. V was clipped by 0 bases and J by 6 bases, with 14 bases between them.